What follows are 22 T cell receptor beta chains derived from one specimen sequenced in a study of early T cells in non-severe SARS-CoV-2 infection. TCRdb re-derived calls from the 5' RACE reads in MiXCR, one entry per CDR3 protein. The table shows 75,000 to 80,000 distinct CDR3 sequences, with about 10% occurring only once. The sequences come from whole blood, collected at baseline. These receptors were obtained from an adult who was a healthcare worker with PCR-confirmed SARS-CoV-2 infection or an uninfected control (not recorded which).

This chain connects TRBV12-3 or TRBV12-4 to TRBJ2-1; 9 bases agree with TRBD2. The length of the CDR3 is 17 residues. J was trimmed by 0 bases and V by 1 base; bases with no gene match: 4. CDR3: CASSLGGGGASYNEQFF. The CDR3 bases are TGTGCCAGCAGTTTAGGCGGCGGGGGGGCCTCCTACAATGAGCAGTTCTTC.

This clonotype came up many times. This chain links TRBV27 with TRBJ2-7; the D gene could be TRBD1 or TRBD2 (5 bases each). V dropped 0 bases and J dropped 6 bases, with 9 bases sitting between them. This CDR3 is 13 amino acids long. In germline, CDR1 is MNHEY, CDR2 SMNVEV (reference sequence). CDR3 sequence (DNA): TGTGCCAGCAGTTTATCGGGGGTCACCGAGCAGTACTTC. Protein sequence: CASSLSGVTEQYF.

CDR3 sequence: CASSLLGLGSYEQYF. Here the CDR3 DNA reads TGTGCCAGCAGCTTATTGGGCCTCGGGAGCTACGAGCAGTACTTC. The J gene is TRBJ2-7, the V gene TRBV7-9; the D gene is possibly TRBD2 (6 bases). Germline V gene lookup returns CDR1 SEHNR and CDR2 FQNEAQ (reference sequence). CDR3 length: 15 residues. V lost 2 bases, J lost 3 bases, and 14 bases lay in between.

This clonotype came up many times. The CDR3 is CASSPLLGTDTQYF. The CDR3 coding sequence is TGTGCCAGCAGCCCCCTCCTTGGCACAGATACGCAGTATTTT. The rearrangement uses TRBV14 and TRBJ2-3, with D unclear. Trimming left V 4 bases short and J 1 base short, with 9 bases between. In germline, CDR1 is SGHDN, CDR2 FVKESK. There are 14 residues in the CDR3.

This clonotype turned up a few times. V is TRBV7-9 and J is TRBJ1-1, with 7 positions matching TRBD1. Germline lookup yields CDR1 SEHNR and CDR2 FQNEAQ (reference sequence). This CDR3 region has 14 residues. V lost 3 bases to trimming and J lost 2 bases; unmatched junction nucleotides: 3. The CDR3 spells CASSLQGGNTEAFF. CDR3 DNA: TGTGCCAGCAGCTTGCAGGGGGGAAACACTGAAGCTTTCTTT.

This clonotype was seen a handful of times. The V gene is TRBV30, the J gene TRBJ1-2; D is ambiguous. This CDR3 region has 14 residues. The germline V gene encodes CDR1 GTSNPN and CDR2 SVGIG (reference sequence). Deletions cut 6 bases from V and 6 bases from J, with 20 bases between. The CDR3 region has the DNA TGTGCCTGCCCCTGGGCTACAACGCCCAATGGCTACACCTTC. Protein: CACPWATTPNGYTF.

In this sample, this clonotype turned up a few times. A junction end diverges from the germline sequence, so it may reflect a read error. The chain uses TRBV20-1 and TRBJ1-6, with a weak D call TRBD1 (5 bases). Germline-derived CDR1 and CDR2 are DFQATT and SNEGSKA (reference sequence). The CDR3 runs to 13 residues. The CDR3 is CSARGATDSPLHF. For the CDR3, the DNA is TGCAGTGCGAGAGGGGCAACCGATTCACCCCTCCACTTT.

The chain employs TRBV24-1 and TRBJ2-2; D is undetermined. CDR3 length: 12 amino acids. Germline-derived CDR1 and CDR2 are KGHDR and SFDVKD. With 7 bases removed from V and 7 bases from J, the gap between germline ends came to 9 bases. CDR3 sequence (DNA): TGTGCCACCAGAAATGCGAACGGGGAGCTGTTTTTT. Protein: CATRNANGELFF.

The table lists this clonotype with a few counts. The chain recombines TRBV20-1 with TRBJ1-3, with TRBD1 matching over 7 bases. The V and J ends lost 5 bases and 4 bases, in that order; junction bases with no gene match: 5. The germline V gene encodes CDR1 DFQATT and CDR2 SNEGSKA (reference sequence). This CDR3 comprises 13 residues. The CDR3 bases are TGCAGTGCTGAGACAGGGAGGGGAAACACCATATATTTT. Translation: CSAETGRGNTIYF.

The gene calls are TRBV7-2 and TRBJ2-2, with D possibly TRBD1 on 5 matching bases. Germline lookup yields CDR1 SGHTA and CDR2 FQGNSA. The CDR3 length is 17 residues. V shed 3 bases and J shed 2 bases, with 16 bases lying between them. CDR3 region: CASSFDVSRANTGELFF. DNA of the CDR3: TGTGCCAGCAGCTTCGACGTTTCCAGGGCAAACACCGGGGAGCTGTTTTTT.

This chain joins TRBV5-1 and TRBJ1-1; TRBD1 aligns across 7 bases. In germline, CDR1 is SGHRS, CDR2 YFSETQ. After removal of 4 bases from V and 2 bases from J, the junction contained 8 bases not matched to a gene. The CDR3 totals 15 residues. The CDR3 region has the DNA TGCGCCAGCAGCCCTGACAGGGTCCCTAACACTGAAGCTTTCTTT. This translates into CASSPDRVPNTEAFF.

This clonotype was seen at least ten times. In DNA form, the CDR3 reads TGTGCCAGCAGCGTAGACAGTGTGAACACTGAAGCTTTCTTT. Translation: CASSVDSVNTEAFF. J is TRBJ1-1 and V is TRBV9; D remains ambiguous. With 0 bases removed from V and 0 bases from J, the gap between germline ends came to 6 bases. There are 14 residues in the CDR3. Germline CDR1 and CDR2: SGDLS and YYNGEE. Full variable domain (remainder filled in from reference TRBV9 and TRBJ1-1): DSGVTQTPKHLITATGQRVTLRCSPRSGDLSVYWYQQSLDQGLQFLIQYYNGEERAKGNILERFSAQQFPDLHSELNLSSLELGDSALYFCASSVDSVNTEAFFGQGTRLTVV.

There are many counts of this clonotype. The chain is built from TRBV15 and TRBJ1-5; TRBD1 is a possible D gene (5 bases). Trimming cost V 3 bases and J 5 bases, with 14 bases left between them. There are 15 residues in the CDR3. CDR1 is LNHNV, CDR2 YYDKDF, per germline (reference sequence). CDR3 in DNA: TGTGCCACCAGCAGGGGGCCTTGGAACCATCAGCCCCAGCATTTT. This codes for CATSRGPWNHQPQHF. The whole variable domain, remainder taken from reference TRBV15 and TRBJ1-5, is DAMVIQNPRYQVTQFGKPVTLSCSQTLNHNVMYWYQQKSSQAPKLLFHYYDKDFNNEADTPDNFQSRRPNTSFCFLDIRSPGLGDTAMYLCATSRGPWNHQPQHFGDGTRLSIL.

This clonotype was seen a few times. The chain uses TRBV7-3 and TRBJ2-6; D possibly corresponds to TRBD1 (6 bases). This CDR3 has 16 amino acids. Germline lookup yields CDR1 SGHTA and CDR2 FQGTGA. The V end lost 5 bases, the J end lost 0 bases, and 11 bases lay between the germline ends. Written as DNA, the CDR3 is TGTGCCAGCAGCCAAGGACAGATCTCTGGGGCCAACGTCCTGACTTTC. Translation gives CASSQGQISGANVLTF.

Only a few counts were recorded for this clonotype. The chain links TRBV2 to TRBJ2-2, with D unresolved. Trimming cost V 2 bases and J 7 bases, with 11 bases left between them. This CDR3 is 14 amino acids long. Per the germline V gene, CDR1 is SNHLY and CDR2 is FYNNEI. CDR3 residues: CASSEIRVIGELFF. The CDR3 coding sequence is TGTGCCAGCAGTGAAATACGGGTTATCGGGGAGCTGTTTTTT.

This clonotype was seen repeatedly, ten times or more. V gene TRBV18 combines with J gene TRBJ1-2; perhaps TRBD1 as D (5 bases). Trimming removed 3 bases at V and 4 bases at J, with 18 bases between. CDR1 is KGHSH, CDR2 LQKENI, per germline. This CDR3 has 16 amino acids. The CDR3 nucleotides are TGTGCCAGCTCACCCTCAGGGACCCAAGCATTCTATGGCTACACCTTC. Translating it yields CASSPSGTQAFYGYTF.

This clonotype was counted only a few times. J is TRBJ1-1 and V is TRBV29-1; D remains ambiguous. The V end lost 3 bases, the J end lost 1 base, and 3 bases lay between the germline ends. CDR1 and CDR2 (germline): SQVTM, ANQGSEA. The length of the CDR3 is 11 residues. CDR3 protein: CSVDANTEAFF. DNA for the CDR3: TGCAGCGTTGACGCGAACACTGAAGCTTTCTTT. Filled out from reference TRBV29-1 and TRBJ1-1, the complete variable domain reads SAVISQKPSRDICQRGTSLTIQCQVDSQVTMMFWYRQQPGQSLTLIATANQGSEATYESGFVIDKFPISRPNLTFSTLTVSNMSPEDSSIYLCSVDANTEAFFGQGTRLTVV.

A few counts support this clonotype. This chain's CDR3 is CASRGTGPLGEQFF. The CDR3 DNA sequence: TGTGCCAGCAGAGGTACAGGGCCCCTCGGAGAGCAGTTCTTC. The chain recombines TRBV6-4 with TRBJ2-1; a weak D match, TRBD1 (6 bases). V was shortened by 6 bases and J by 10 bases, with 19 bases between the two germline ends. The CDR3 has 14 residues. The germline gives CDR1 MRHNA, CDR2 SNTAGT.

The sample holds a few counts of this clonotype. The J gene is TRBJ2-7, the V gene TRBV27; TRBD1 or TRBD2 may be the D gene (5 bases each). Trimming shortened V by 8 bases and J by 6 bases, and 17 bases separated the two germline ends. Germline CDR1 and CDR2: MNHEY and SMNVEV (reference sequence). This CDR3 is built from 13 residues. DNA for the CDR3: TGTGCCAGCGCCCTGAGGGACGCCGGCGAGCAGTACTTC. Protein: CASALRDAGEQYF.

This clonotype was seen a few times. CDR3: CASTVTGGTYGYTF. For the CDR3, the DNA is TGTGCCAGCACCGTAACAGGGGGCACATATGGCTACACCTTC. The chain recombines TRBV7-2 with TRBJ1-2; 9 nucleotides match TRBD1. The V gene's germline CDR1 is SGHTA and CDR2 FQGNSA. V lost 7 bases and J lost 5; bases outside the gene matches: 8. The CDR3 runs to 14 residues.

This chain uses TRBV2 with TRBJ2-2; D gene ambiguous. Germline V gene data show CDR1 as SNHLY and CDR2 as FYNNEI. V was pared by 8 bases and J by 0 bases, with 10 bases between. CDR3 size: 14 residues. The DNA for the CDR3 is TGTGCCAGCGATCGACCCTCGAACACCGGGGAGCTGTTTTTT. Encoded protein: CASDRPSNTGELFF.

Ten or more counts support this clonotype. V is TRBV5-1 and J is TRBJ2-3; 9 bases are a match to TRBD1. V shed 0 bases, J shed 4 bases, and the junction held 3 bases outside the gene matches. CDR3 length equals 15 residues. Germline lookup yields CDR1 SGHRS and CDR2 YFSETQ. CDR3 region: CASSLAGTGSDTQYF. CDR3 sequence (DNA): TGCGCCAGCAGCTTGGCCGGGACAGGGTCAGATACGCAGTATTTT. Full variable domain (rest looked up from reference TRBV5-1 and TRBJ2-3): KAGVTQTPRYLIKTRGQQVTLSCSPISGHRSVSWYQQTPGQGLQFLFEYFSETQRNKGNFPGRFSGRQFSNSRSEMNVSTLELGDSALYLCASSLAGTGSDTQYFGPGTRLTVL.